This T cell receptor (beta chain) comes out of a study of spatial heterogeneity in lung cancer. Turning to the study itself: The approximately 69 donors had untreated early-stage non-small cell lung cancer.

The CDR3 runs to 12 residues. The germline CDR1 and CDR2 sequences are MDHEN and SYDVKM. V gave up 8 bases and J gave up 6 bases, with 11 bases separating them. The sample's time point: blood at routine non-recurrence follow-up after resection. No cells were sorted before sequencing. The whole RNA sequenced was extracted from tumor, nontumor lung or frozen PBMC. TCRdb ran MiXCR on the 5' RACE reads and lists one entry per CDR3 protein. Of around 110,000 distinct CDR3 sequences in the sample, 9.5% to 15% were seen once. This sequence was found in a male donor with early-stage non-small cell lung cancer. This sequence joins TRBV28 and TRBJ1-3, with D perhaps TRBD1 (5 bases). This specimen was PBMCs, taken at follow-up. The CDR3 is CASQGMVNTIYF. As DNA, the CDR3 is TGTGCCAGCCAGGGTATGGTAAACACCATATATTTT.